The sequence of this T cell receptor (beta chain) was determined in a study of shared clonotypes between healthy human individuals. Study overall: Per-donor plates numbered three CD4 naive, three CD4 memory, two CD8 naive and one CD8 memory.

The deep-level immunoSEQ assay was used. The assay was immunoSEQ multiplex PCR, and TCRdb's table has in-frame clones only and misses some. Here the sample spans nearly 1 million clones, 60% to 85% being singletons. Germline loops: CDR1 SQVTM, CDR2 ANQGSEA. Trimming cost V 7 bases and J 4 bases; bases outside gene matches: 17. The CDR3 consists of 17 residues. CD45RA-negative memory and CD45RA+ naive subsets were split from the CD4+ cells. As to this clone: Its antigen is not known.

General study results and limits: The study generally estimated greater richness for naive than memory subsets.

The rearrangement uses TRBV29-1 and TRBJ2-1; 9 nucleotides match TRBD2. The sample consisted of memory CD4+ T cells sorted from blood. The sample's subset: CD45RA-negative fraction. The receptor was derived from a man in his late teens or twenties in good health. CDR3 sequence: CSGRLRETSGPYNEQFF. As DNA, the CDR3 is TGCAGCGGAAGACTTAGGGAGACTAGCGGACCTTACAATGAGCAGTTCTTC.